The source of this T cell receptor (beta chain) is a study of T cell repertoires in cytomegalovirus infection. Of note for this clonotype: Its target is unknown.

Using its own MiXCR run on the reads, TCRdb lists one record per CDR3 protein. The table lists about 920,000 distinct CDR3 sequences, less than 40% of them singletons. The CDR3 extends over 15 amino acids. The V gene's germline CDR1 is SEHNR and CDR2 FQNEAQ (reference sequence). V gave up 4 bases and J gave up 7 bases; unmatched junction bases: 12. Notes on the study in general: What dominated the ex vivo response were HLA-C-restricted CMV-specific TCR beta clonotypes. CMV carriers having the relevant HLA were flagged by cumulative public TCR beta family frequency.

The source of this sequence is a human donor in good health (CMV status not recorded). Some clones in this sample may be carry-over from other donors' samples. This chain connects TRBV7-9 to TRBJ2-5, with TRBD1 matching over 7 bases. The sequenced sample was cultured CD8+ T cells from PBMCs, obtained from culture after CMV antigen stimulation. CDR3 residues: CASSSDPTGLGTQYF. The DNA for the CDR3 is TGTGCCAGCAGCTCCGACCCGACAGGGTTGGGGACCCAGTACTTC.